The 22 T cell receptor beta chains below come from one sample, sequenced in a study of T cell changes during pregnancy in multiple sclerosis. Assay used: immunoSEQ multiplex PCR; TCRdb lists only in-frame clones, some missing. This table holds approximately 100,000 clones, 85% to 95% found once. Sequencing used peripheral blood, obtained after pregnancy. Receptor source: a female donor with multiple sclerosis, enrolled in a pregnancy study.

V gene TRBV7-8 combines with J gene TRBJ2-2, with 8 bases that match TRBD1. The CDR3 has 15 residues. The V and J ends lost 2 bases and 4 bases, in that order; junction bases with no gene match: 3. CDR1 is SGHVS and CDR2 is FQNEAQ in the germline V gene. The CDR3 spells CASSLRQGITGELFF. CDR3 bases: TGTGCCAGCAGCTTAAGACAGGGGATCACCGGGGAGCTGTTTTTT.

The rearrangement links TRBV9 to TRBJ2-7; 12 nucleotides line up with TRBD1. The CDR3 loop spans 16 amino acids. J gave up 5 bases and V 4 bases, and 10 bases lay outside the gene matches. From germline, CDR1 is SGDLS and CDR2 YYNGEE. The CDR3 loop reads CASSPSPGQGAHEQYF. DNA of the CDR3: TGTGCCAGCAGCCCAAGTCCGGGACAGGGGGCTCACGAGCAGTACTTC.

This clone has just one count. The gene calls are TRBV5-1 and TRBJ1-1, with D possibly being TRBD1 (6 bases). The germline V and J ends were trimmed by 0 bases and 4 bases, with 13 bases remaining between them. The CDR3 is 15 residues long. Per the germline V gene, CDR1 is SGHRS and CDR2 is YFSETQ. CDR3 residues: CASSLGGGASTEAFF. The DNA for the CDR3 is TGCGCCAGCAGCTTGGGGGGGGGCGCGAGCACTGAAGCTTTCTTT.

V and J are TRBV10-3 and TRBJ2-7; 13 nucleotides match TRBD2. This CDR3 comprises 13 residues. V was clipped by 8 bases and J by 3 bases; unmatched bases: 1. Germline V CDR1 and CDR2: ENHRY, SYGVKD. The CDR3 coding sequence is TGTGCCATCCGGACTAGCGGGGGCTACGAGCAGTACTTC. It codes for CAIRTSGGYEQYF.

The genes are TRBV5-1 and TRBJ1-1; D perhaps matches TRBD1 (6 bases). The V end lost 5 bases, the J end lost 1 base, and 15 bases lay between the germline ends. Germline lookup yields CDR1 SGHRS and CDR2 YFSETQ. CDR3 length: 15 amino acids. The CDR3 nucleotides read TGCGCCAGCAGTCCTTTGGCGGGGGCGAACACTGAAGCTTTCTTT. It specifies CASSPLAGANTEAFF.

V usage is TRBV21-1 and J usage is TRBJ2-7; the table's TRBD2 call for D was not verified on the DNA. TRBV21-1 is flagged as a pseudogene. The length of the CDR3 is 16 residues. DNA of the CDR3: TGTGCCAGCAGGGGGACTAGCGGGAGAGGGTCCTACGAGCAGTACTTC. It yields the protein CASRGTSGRGSYEQYF.

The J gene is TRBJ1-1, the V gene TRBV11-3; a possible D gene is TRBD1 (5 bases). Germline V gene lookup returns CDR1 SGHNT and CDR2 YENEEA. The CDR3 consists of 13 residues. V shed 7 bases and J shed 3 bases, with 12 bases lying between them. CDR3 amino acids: CASKSQEDTEAFF. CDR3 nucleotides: TGTGCCAGCAAGTCACAGGAAGACACTGAAGCTTTCTTT.

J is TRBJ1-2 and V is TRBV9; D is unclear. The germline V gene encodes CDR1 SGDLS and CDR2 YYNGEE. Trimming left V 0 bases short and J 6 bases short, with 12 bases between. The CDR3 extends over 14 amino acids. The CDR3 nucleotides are TGTGCCAGCAGCGTAGAAACAGACGTCAATGGCTACACCTTC. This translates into CASSVETDVNGYTF.

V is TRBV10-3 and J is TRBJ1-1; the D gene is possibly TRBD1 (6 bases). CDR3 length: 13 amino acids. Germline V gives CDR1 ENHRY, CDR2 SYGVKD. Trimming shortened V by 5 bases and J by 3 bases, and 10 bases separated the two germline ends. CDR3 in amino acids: CAISQGPDTEAFF. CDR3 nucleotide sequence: TGTGCCATCAGTCAGGGGCCAGACACTGAAGCTTTCTTT.

CDR3 in amino acids: CASSLGSNNEQFF. The CDR3 DNA follows: TGTGCCAGCAGCCTAGGCAGTAACAATGAGCAGTTCTTC. The chain carries TRBV7-7 and TRBJ2-1; no clear D gene. Germline assignment: CDR1 SSHAT and CDR2 FNYEAQ (reference sequence). With 5 bases removed from V and 5 bases from J, the gap between germline ends came to 10 bases. The CDR3 loop spans 13 amino acids.

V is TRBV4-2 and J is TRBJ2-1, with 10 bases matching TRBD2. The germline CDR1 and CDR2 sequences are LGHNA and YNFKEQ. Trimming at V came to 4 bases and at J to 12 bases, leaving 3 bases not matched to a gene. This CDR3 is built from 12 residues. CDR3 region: CASSPVAGGQFF. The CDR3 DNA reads TGTGCCAGCAGCCCAGTAGCGGGGGGGCAGTTCTTC.

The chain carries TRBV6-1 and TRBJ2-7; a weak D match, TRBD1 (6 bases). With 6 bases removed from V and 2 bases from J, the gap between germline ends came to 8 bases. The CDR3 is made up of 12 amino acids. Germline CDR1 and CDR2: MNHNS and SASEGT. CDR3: CASRAGAYEQYF. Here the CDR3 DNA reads TGTGCCAGCAGAGCAGGGGCCTACGAGCAGTACTTC.

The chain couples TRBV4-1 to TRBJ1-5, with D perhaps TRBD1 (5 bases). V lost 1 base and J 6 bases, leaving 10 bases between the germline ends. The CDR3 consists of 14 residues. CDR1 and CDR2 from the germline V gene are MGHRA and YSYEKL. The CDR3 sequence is CASSQAGASQPQHF. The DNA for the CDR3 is TGCGCCAGCAGCCAAGCTGGGGCTAGTCAGCCCCAGCATTTT.

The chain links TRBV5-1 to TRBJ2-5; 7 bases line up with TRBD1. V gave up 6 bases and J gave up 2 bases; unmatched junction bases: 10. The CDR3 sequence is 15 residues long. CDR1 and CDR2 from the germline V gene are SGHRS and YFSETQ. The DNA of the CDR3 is TGCGCCAGCAAAGAAAATTTACAGGGGCAAGAGACCCAGTACTTC. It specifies CASKENLQGQETQYF.

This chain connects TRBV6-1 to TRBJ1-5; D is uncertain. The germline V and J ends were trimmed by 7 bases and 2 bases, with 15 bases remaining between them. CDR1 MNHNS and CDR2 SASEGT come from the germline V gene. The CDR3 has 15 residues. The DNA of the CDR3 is TGTGCCAGCACTTGGTACACCCAGGGCAATCAGCCCCAGCATTTT. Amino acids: CASTWYTQGNQPQHF.

Here the CDR3 DNA reads TGTGCCAGCAGCTTAGCAGCGGATGGAAACACCATATATTTT. It encodes CASSLAADGNTIYF. The chain joins TRBV7-6 to TRBJ1-3; D is uncertain. This CDR3 is 14 amino acids long. Germline-derived CDR1 and CDR2 are SGHVS and FNYEAQ. The V and J ends lost 0 bases and 3 bases respectively, with 6 bases between them.

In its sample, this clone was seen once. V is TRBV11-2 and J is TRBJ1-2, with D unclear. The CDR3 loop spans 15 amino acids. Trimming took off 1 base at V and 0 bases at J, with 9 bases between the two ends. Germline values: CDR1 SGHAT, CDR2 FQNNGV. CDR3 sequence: CASSLVGPSNYGYTF. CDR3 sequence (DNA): TGTGCCAGCAGCTTAGTTGGGCCCTCTAACTATGGCTACACCTTC.

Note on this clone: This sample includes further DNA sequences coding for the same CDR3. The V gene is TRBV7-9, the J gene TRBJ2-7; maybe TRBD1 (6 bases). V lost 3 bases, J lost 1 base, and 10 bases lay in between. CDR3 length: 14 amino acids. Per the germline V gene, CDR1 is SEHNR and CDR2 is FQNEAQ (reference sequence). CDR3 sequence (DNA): TGTGCCAGCAGCTTGACAGGAGATTCCTACGAGCAGTACTTC. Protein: CASSLTGDSYEQYF.

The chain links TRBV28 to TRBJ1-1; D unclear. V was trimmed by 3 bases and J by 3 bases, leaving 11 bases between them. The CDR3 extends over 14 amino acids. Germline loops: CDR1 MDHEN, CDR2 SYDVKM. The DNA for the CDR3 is TGTGCCAGCAGTTTCTCCGGGGTGGACACTGAAGCTTTCTTT. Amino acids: CASSFSGVDTEAFF.

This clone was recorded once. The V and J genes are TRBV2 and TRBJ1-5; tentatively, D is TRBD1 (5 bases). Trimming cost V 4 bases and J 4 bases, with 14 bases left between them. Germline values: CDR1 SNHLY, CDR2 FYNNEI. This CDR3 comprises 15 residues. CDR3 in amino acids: CASSVLPGGNQPQHF. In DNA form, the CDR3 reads TGTGCCAGCAGTGTTTTACCGGGGGGAAATCAGCCCCAGCATTTT.

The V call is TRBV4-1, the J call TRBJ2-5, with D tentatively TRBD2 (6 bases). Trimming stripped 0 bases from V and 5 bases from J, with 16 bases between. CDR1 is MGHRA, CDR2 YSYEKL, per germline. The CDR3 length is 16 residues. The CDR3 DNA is TGCGCCAGCAGCCAAGAGGGCGGAGGGGTGAGGGAGACCCAGTACTTC. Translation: CASSQEGGGVRETQYF.

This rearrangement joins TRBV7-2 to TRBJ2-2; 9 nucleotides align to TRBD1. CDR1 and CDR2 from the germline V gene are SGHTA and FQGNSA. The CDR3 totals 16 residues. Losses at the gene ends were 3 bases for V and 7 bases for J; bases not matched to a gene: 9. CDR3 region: CASSLGQGFGNGELFF. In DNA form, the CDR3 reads TGTGCCAGCAGCTTGGGACAGGGTTTCGGAAACGGGGAGCTGTTTTTT.